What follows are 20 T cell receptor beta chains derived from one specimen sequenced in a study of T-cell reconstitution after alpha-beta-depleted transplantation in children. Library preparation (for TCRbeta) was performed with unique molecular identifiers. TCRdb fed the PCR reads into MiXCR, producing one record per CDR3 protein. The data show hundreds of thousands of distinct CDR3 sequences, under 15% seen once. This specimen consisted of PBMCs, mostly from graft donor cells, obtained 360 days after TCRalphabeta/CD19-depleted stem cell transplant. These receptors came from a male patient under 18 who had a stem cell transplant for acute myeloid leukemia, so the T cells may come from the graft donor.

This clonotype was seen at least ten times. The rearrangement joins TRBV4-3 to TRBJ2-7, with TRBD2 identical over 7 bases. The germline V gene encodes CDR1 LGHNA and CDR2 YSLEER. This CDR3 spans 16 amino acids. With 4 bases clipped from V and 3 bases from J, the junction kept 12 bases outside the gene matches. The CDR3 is CASSRTWTSGGYEQYF. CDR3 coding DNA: TGCGCCAGCAGCCGCACCTGGACCTCGGGAGGCTACGAGCAGTACTTC.

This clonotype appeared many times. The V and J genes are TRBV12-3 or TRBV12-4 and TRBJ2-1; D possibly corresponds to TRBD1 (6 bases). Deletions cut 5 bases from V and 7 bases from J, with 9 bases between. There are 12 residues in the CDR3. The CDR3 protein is CASSLQGNEQFF. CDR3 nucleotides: TGTGCCAGCAGTCTACAGGGAAATGAGCAGTTCTTC.

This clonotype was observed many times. The CDR3 protein is CATGAGHLTDTQYF. In DNA, the CDR3 is TGTGCCACGGGGGCGGGACACCTCACAGATACGCAGTATTTT. The chain links TRBV2 to TRBJ2-3; D assignment may be TRBD1 or TRBD2 (6 bases each). The CDR3 is made up of 14 amino acids. The germline V gene encodes CDR1 SNHLY and CDR2 FYNNEI. Trimming left V 10 bases short and J 2 bases short, with 16 bases between.

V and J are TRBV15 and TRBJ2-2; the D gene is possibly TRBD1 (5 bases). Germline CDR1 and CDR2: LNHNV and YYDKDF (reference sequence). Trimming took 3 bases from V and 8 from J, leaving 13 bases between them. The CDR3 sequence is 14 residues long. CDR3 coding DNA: TGTGCCACCAGCAGCCCGTCCCAGGGTGGGGAGCTGTTTTTT. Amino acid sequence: CATSSPSQGGELFF.

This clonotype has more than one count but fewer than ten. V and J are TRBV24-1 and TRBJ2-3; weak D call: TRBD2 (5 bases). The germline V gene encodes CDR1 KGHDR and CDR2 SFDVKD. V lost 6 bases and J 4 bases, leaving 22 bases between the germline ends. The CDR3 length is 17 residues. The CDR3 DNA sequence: TGTGCCACCAGTTCCACCGGGGTCAACGGGCCGGCAGATACGCAGTATTTT. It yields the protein CATSSTGVNGPADTQYF.

CDR3 region: CASSLGTVPYGEQFF. The CDR3, as DNA: TGTGCCAGCAGCCTCGGGACCGTTCCCTACGGTGAGCAGTTCTTC. The chain joins TRBV9 to TRBJ2-1; D may match TRBD1 or TRBD2 (5 bases each). The CDR3 runs 15 residues. V was pared by 4 bases and J by 9 bases, with 20 bases between. CDR1 is SGDLS, CDR2 YYNGEE, per germline. Full variable domain (missing parts from reference TRBV9 and TRBJ2-1): DSGVTQTPKHLITATGQRVTLRCSPRSGDLSVYWYQQSLDQGLQFLIQYYNGEERAKGNILERFSAQQFPDLHSELNLSSLELGDSALYFCASSLGTVPYGEQFFGPGTRLTVL.

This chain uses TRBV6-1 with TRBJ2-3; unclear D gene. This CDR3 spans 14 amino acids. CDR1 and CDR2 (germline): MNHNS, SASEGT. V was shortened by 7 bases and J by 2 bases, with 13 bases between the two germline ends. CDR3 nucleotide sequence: TGTGCCAGCACCCGCAACACCTACACAGATACGCAGTATTTT. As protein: CASTRNTYTDTQYF.

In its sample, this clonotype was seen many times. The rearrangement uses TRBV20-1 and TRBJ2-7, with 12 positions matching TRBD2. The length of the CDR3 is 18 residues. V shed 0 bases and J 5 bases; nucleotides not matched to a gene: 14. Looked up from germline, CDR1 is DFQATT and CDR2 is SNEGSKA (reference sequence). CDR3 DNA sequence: TGCAGTGCTAGAGATACCTGGCTAGCGGGAGGGCCAGTAAACGAGCAGTACTTC. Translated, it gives CSARDTWLAGGPVNEQYF.

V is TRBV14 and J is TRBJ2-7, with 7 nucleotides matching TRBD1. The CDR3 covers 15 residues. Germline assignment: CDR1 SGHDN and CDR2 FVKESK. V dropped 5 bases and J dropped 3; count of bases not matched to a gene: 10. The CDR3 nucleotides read TGTGCCAGCAGCACCCGCGTGACAGGGAGCTACGAGCAGTACTTC. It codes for CASSTRVTGSYEQYF. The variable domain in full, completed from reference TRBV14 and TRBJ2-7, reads EAGVTQFPSHSVIEKGQTVTLRCDPISGHDNLYWYRRVMGKEIKFLLHFVKESKQDESGMPNNRFLAERTGGTYSTLKVQPAELEDSGVYFCASSTRVTGSYEQYFGPGTRLTVT.

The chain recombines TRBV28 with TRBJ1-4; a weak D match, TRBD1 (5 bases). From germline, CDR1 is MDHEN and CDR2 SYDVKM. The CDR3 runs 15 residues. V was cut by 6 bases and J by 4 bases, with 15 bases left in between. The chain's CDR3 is CASRSPRALNEKLFF. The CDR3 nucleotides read TGTGCCAGCAGATCCCCCAGGGCCCTTAATGAAAAACTGTTTTTT.

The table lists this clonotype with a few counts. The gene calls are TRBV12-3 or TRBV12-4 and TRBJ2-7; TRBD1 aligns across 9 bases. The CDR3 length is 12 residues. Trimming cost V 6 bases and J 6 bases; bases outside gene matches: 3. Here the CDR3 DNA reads TGTGCCAGCAGCGTGACAGGGGGCGAGCAGTACTTC. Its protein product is CASSVTGGEQYF.

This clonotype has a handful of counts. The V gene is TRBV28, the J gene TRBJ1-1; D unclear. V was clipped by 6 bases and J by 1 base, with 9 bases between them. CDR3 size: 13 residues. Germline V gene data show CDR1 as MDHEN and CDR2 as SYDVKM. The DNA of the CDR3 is TGTGCCAGCAGGCCTCAGAAGAACACTGAAGCTTTCTTT. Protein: CASRPQKNTEAFF.

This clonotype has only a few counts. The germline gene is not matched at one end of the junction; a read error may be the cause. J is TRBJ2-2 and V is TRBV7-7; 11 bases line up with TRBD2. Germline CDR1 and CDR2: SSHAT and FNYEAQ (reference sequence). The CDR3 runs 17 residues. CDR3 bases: TGTGCTAGCAGCCTTCAACTAGCGGGGGATTATACCGGGGAGCTGTTTTTT. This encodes CASSLQLAGDYTGELFF.

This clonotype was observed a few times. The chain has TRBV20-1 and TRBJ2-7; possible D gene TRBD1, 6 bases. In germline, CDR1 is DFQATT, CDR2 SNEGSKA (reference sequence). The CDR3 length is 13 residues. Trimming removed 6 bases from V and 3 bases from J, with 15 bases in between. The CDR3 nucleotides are TGCAGTGCGGTACATACAGGGTTCTACGAGCAGTACTTC. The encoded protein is CSAVHTGFYEQYF.

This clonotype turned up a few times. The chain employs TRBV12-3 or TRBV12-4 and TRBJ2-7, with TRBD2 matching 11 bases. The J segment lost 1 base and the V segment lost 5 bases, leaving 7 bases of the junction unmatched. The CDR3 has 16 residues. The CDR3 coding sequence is TGTGCCAGCAGTCTAATGACTAGCGGGACTTCCTACGAGCAGTACTTC. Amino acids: CASSLMTSGTSYEQYF.

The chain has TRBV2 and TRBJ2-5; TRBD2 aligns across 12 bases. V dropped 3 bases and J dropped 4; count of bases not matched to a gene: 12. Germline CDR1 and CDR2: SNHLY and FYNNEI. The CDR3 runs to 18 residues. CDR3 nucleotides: TGTGCCAGCAGTGACTTTCTACTAGCGGGAGGTGGGTCAGAGACCCAGTACTTC. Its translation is CASSDFLLAGGGSETQYF.

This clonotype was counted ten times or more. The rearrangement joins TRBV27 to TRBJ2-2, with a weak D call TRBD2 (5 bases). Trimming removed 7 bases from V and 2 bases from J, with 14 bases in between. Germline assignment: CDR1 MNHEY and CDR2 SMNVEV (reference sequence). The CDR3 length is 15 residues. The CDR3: CASKRQAVNTGELFF. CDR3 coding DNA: TGTGCCAGCAAGAGGCAAGCGGTTAACACCGGGGAGCTGTTTTTT.

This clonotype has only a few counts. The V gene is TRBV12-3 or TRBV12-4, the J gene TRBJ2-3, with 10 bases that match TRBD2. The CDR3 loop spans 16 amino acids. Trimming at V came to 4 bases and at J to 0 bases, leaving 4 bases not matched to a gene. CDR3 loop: CASSYRTSGSTDTQYF. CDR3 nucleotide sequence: TGTGCCAGCAGTTATAGGACTAGCGGCAGCACAGATACGCAGTATTTT.

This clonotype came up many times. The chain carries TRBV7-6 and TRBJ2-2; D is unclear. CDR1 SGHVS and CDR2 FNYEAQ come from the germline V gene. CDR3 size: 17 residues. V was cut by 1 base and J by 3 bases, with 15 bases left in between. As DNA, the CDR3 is TGTGCCAGCAGCTTAGGCTCTAATCCTTACTACACCGGGGAGCTGTTTTTT. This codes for CASSLGSNPYYTGELFF.

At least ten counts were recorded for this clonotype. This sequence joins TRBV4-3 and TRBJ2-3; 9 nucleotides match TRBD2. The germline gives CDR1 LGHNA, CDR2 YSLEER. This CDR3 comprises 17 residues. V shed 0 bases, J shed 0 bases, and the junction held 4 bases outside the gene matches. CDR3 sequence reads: CASSQEGLAGSTDTQYF. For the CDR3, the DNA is TGCGCCAGCAGCCAAGAGGGGCTAGCGGGGAGCACAGATACGCAGTATTTT.